Listed here are 32 T cell receptor beta chains from one sample, sequenced in a study of T cells in tuberculosis. Data came from immunoSEQ multiplex PCR; TCRdb stores just in-frame clones and leaves some out. Among over 25,000 clones listed, approximately 90% were seen once. Time point specified: new active TB diagnosis, blood taken before or within 7 days of starting treatment. Sequencing was performed on PBMCs, taken at tuberculosis diagnosis. These receptors were taken from an adult with tuberculosis. Some clones in this sample may be carry-over from other donors' samples.

CDR3 region: CASSLAQRPHTGELFF. The CDR3 DNA reads TGCGCCAGCAGCTTGGCGCAGCGGCCTCACACCGGGGAGCTGTTTTTT. This chain joins TRBV5-1 and TRBJ2-2, with D tentatively TRBD2 (5 bases). The V and J ends lost 0 bases and 3 bases respectively, with 12 bases between them. The CDR3 length is 16 residues. Germline-derived CDR1 and CDR2 are SGHRS and YFSETQ.

This rearrangement joins TRBV6-5 to TRBJ2-7; D might be TRBD1 (6 bases). This CDR3 contains 16 residues. With 2 bases removed from V and 8 bases from J, the gap between germline ends came to 22 bases. Germline V gene lookup returns CDR1 MNHEY and CDR2 SVGAGI. DNA of the CDR3: TGTGCCAGCAGTTACAGTAACAGGGAAGTCCCGCGAAAGCAGTACTTC. Translation: CASSYSNREVPRKQYF.

This clone was counted between two and nine times. The V call is TRBV6-5, the J call TRBJ1-6, with TRBD1 matching over 11 bases. From germline, CDR1 is MNHEY and CDR2 SVGAGI. The J segment lost 7 bases and the V segment lost 6 bases, leaving 2 bases of the junction unmatched. This CDR3 has 14 amino acids. CDR3 DNA sequence: TGTGCCAGCAGGGGGACAGGGGGGAATTCACCCCTCCACTTT. The encoded protein is CASRGTGGNSPLHF.

J is TRBJ2-1 and V is TRBV21-1; the table gives TRBD2 as D, unverified against the DNA. TRBV21-1 is tagged as a pseudogene. The CDR3 extends over 17 amino acids. The CDR3 is CASSKVIGLAGNNEQFF. Here the CDR3 DNA reads TGTGCCAGCAGCAAAGTTATAGGGCTAGCGGGTAACAATGAGCAGTTCTTC.

This chain links TRBV9 with TRBJ2-1, with 9 bases that match TRBD1. J lost 1 base, V lost 2 bases, and 1 base had no gene match. The germline gives CDR1 SGDLS, CDR2 YYNGEE. This CDR3 is built from 15 residues. CDR3 coding DNA: TGTGCCAGCAGCGTCGGGACAGGGTCCTACAATGAGCAGTTCTTC. Protein: CASSVGTGSYNEQFF.

The chain carries TRBV14 and TRBJ2-7; D is perhaps TRBD1 (5 bases). From germline, CDR1 is SGHDN and CDR2 FVKESK. The germline V and J ends were trimmed by 3 bases and 2 bases, with 14 bases remaining between them. The CDR3 loop spans 15 amino acids. CDR3 region: CASSHSGFPAYEQYF. CDR3 coding DNA: TGTGCCAGCAGCCACTCAGGGTTTCCTGCCTACGAGCAGTACTTC.

The rearrangement uses TRBV6-1 and TRBJ2-7; 10 nucleotides align to TRBD2. This CDR3 has 15 residues. V lost 6 bases, J lost 2 bases, and 7 bases stayed unmatched. The germline CDR1 and CDR2 sequences are MNHNS and SASEGT. The CDR3 DNA reads as TGTGCCAGCAGAAGAGGGACTAGCGAAACCTACGAGCAGTACTTC. Its translation is CASRRGTSETYEQYF.

This rearrangement joins TRBV7-2 to TRBJ2-7; D is ambiguous. This CDR3 comprises 14 residues. Germline V gives CDR1 SGHTA, CDR2 FQGNSA. Trimming cost V 1 base and J 2 bases, with 9 bases left between them. Written as DNA, the CDR3 is TGTGCCAGCAGCTTAGACTATTCAACCTACGAGCAGTACTTC. It encodes CASSLDYSTYEQYF.

Of note for this clone: The junction does not match germline at one end; this may be a read error. V usage is TRBV6-5 and J usage is TRBJ2-7; TRBD1 aligns across 11 bases. The CDR3 has 15 amino acids. In germline, CDR1 is MNHEY, CDR2 SVGAGI. CDR3 coding DNA: TGTACCAGCAGTTTGGGACAGGGGGGGACCTACGAGCAGTACTTC. Its translation: CTSSLGQGGTYEQYF.

The CDR3 reads CASSRGQGSLYGYTF. DNA of the CDR3: TGTGCCAGCAGCAGGGGACAGGGATCCTTATATGGCTACACCTTC. The V call is TRBV7-2, the J call TRBJ1-2; 9 bases agree with TRBD1. In germline, CDR1 is SGHTA, CDR2 FQGNSA. The CDR3 runs to 15 residues. After removal of 5 bases from V and 5 bases from J, the junction contained 9 bases not matched to a gene.

The rearrangement joins TRBV19 to TRBJ1-5, with a tentative D call TRBD1 (5 bases). CDR1 is LNHDA, CDR2 SQIVND, per germline (reference sequence). The CDR3 runs to 15 residues. V was clipped by 6 bases and J by 2 bases, with 14 bases between them. The CDR3, as DNA: TGTGCCAGTAGGGCAGGGTTAAGTCGCAATCAGCCCCAGCATTTT. This codes for CASRAGLSRNQPQHF.

The chain couples TRBV5-5 to TRBJ1-1; possibly TRBD1 for D (6 bases). This CDR3 is built from 13 residues. Germline CDR1 SGHKS, CDR2 YYEKEE (reference sequence). The germline V and J ends were trimmed by 1 base and 6 bases, with 10 bases remaining between them. The CDR3 is CASSLLGAPEAFF. The CDR3, as DNA: TGTGCCAGCAGCTTGTTGGGGGCACCTGAAGCTTTCTTT.

The gene calls are TRBV19 and TRBJ2-6; D is ambiguous. Germline values: CDR1 LNHDA, CDR2 SQIVND (reference sequence). The CDR3 is made up of 16 amino acids. Trimming shortened V by 4 bases and J by 0 bases, and 10 bases separated the two germline ends. As DNA, the CDR3 is TGTGCCAGTAGTAGCGTCCTCCCCTCTGGGGCCAACGTCCTGACTTTC. It translates to CASSSVLPSGANVLTF.

The chain uses TRBV4-1 and TRBJ1-6, with 7 bases aligning to TRBD1. Trimming at V came to 3 bases and at J to 8 bases, leaving 19 bases not matched to a gene. The germline V gene has CDR1 MGHRA and CDR2 YSYEKL. The length of the CDR3 is 19 residues. The CDR3 is CASSQVAMSSGTADSPLHF. In DNA, the CDR3 is TGCGCCAGCAGCCAGGTCGCAATGTCGTCCGGGACAGCCGATTCACCCCTCCACTTT.

J is TRBJ2-7 and V is TRBV5-1; weak D call: TRBD1 (6 bases). CDR3 length equals 13 residues. Per the germline V gene, CDR1 is SGHRS and CDR2 is YFSETQ. Trimming took 7 bases from V and 1 from J, leaving 12 bases between them. The CDR3: CASARDNSYEQYF. The CDR3 DNA sequence: TGCGCCAGCGCCCGGGACAATTCCTACGAGCAGTACTTC.

This chain links TRBV9 with TRBJ1-2; 7 nucleotides line up with TRBD1. V gave up 0 bases and J gave up 4 bases; unmatched junction bases: 6. Germline V CDR1 and CDR2: SGDLS, YYNGEE. CDR3 length: 15 amino acids. CDR3 sequence: CASSVGQGAGYGYTF. DNA for the CDR3: TGTGCCAGCAGCGTAGGACAGGGTGCGGGCTATGGCTACACCTTC.

This chain links TRBV19 with TRBJ2-1; D gene ambiguous. V dropped 7 bases and J dropped 0 bases, with 13 bases sitting between them. CDR1 and CDR2 from the germline V gene are LNHDA and SQIVND (reference sequence). The CDR3 runs 15 residues. CDR3 amino acids: CASTPSVPSYNEQFF. CDR3 sequence (DNA): TGTGCCAGTACCCCTTCAGTTCCCTCCTACAATGAGCAGTTCTTC.

The chain combines TRBV18 with TRBJ2-3; D ambiguous. The V gene's germline CDR1 is KGHSH and CDR2 LQKENI. The CDR3 is 14 amino acids. With 0 bases removed from V and 0 bases from J, the gap between germline ends came to 4 bases. CDR3 DNA sequence: TGTGCCAGCTCACCACCCACTAGCACAGATACGCAGTATTTT. Translating gives CASSPPTSTDTQYF. Full variable domain (remainder filled in from reference TRBV18 and TRBJ2-3): NAGVMQNPRHLVRRRGQEARLRCSPMKGHSHVYWYRQLPEEGLKFMVYLQKENIIDESGMPKERFSAEFPKEGPSILRIQQVVRGDSAAYFCASSPPTSTDTQYFGPGTRLTVL.

This CDR3 reads CASSRDSAEAFF. Written as DNA, the CDR3 is TGTGCCAGCTCACGGGATAGCGCTGAAGCTTTCTTT. The rearrangement links TRBV18 to TRBJ1-1, with D uncertain. CDR1 is KGHSH, CDR2 LQKENI, per germline. V lost 4 bases, J lost 6 bases, and 9 bases lay in between. The CDR3 consists of 12 residues.

CDR3 protein: CASSLLGLATGTTDTQYF. The CDR3 DNA follows: TGCGCCAGCAGCTTGCTCGGACTAGCAACGGGGACTACAGATACGCAGTATTTT. V and J are TRBV5-1 and TRBJ2-3, with 8 positions matching TRBD2. The CDR3 loop spans 18 amino acids. Looked up from germline, CDR1 is SGHRS and CDR2 is YFSETQ. V gave up 1 base and J gave up 3 bases; unmatched junction bases: 13.

V is TRBV15 and J is TRBJ1-5; D is possibly TRBD1 (5 bases). Germline V gene lookup returns CDR1 LNHNV and CDR2 YYDKDF (reference sequence). The CDR3 runs to 16 residues. The ends were cut back, 0 bases at V and 4 bases at J, with 13 bases in the middle. This CDR3 reads CATSRERTIVNQPQHF. DNA of the CDR3: TGTGCCACCAGCAGAGAACGGACAATAGTAAATCAGCCCCAGCATTTT.

The chain carries TRBV6-5 and TRBJ2-3; TRBD2 aligns across 11 bases. This CDR3 has 15 residues. The trim removed 5 bases at V and 0 bases at J, leaving 1 base unmatched. CDR1 is MNHEY and CDR2 is SVGAGI in the germline V gene. The CDR3 DNA follows: TGTGCCAGCAGTCTAGCGGGGGGAAGCACAGATACGCAGTATTTT. Residues: CASSLAGGSTDTQYF.

The rearrangement joins TRBV6-4 to TRBJ2-1; TRBD1 aligns across 8 bases. The junction had 8 bases not matched to a gene; V was cut back by 6 bases and J by 7 bases. Looked up from germline, CDR1 is MRHNA and CDR2 is SNTAGT. CDR3 length: 14 residues. The CDR3, as DNA: TGTGCCAGCAGCCAGGACAGGGTGGTGAATGAGCAGTTCTTC. Amino acids: CASSQDRVVNEQFF.

This clone is deemed medium-sized. The CDR3 coding sequence is TGTGCCAGCAGCTGGGACAGGGACACTGAAGCTTTCTTT. Translating it yields CASSWDRDTEAFF. The chain recombines TRBV5-6 with TRBJ1-1; the match to TRBD1 covers 9 bases. This CDR3 region has 13 residues. V lost 3 bases, J lost 3 bases, and 0 bases stayed unmatched. In germline, CDR1 is SGHDT, CDR2 YYEEEE.

Comment on this clone: Sequence at one end of the junction differs from germline and may be a read error. This chain links TRBV6-1 with TRBJ2-5; 10 bases map to TRBD2. This CDR3 is 15 amino acids long. Per germline, CDR1 MNHNS and CDR2 SASEGT. The CDR3: CASSEGGGSGGTQHF. DNA for the CDR3: TGTGCCAGCAGTGAAGGAGGGGGTAGCGGGGGGACGCAACACTTC.

J is TRBJ1-6 and V is TRBV11-2, with a possible D match to TRBD1 (5 bases). CDR1 and CDR2 (germline): SGHAT, FQNNGV. V was cut by 4 bases and J by 4 bases, with 14 bases left in between. CDR3 size: 16 residues. DNA of the CDR3: TGTGCCAGCAGCTCGCGACAGTCTAGTTATAATTCACCCCTCCACTTT. This gives the protein CASSSRQSSYNSPLHF.

This clone was picked up one time. This sequence joins TRBV5-6 and TRBJ2-1; TRBD1 aligns across 8 bases. V shed 4 bases and J 6 bases; nucleotides not matched to a gene: 12. The CDR3 contains 16 residues. The germline V gene has CDR1 SGHDT and CDR2 YYEEEE. The CDR3, as DNA: TGTGCCAGCAGCCGAAGGACAGGGACGATGGGCAATGAGCAGTTCTTC. Translating it yields CASSRRTGTMGNEQFF. The full variable domain, rest sourced from reference TRBV5-6 and TRBJ2-1, is DAGVTQSPTHLIKTRGQQVTLRCSPKSGHDTVSWYQQALGQGPQFIFQYYEEEERQRGNFPDRFSGHQFPNYSSELNVNALLLGDSALYLCASSRRTGTMGNEQFFGPGTRLTVL.

The chain links TRBV6-1 to TRBJ2-7, with D tentatively TRBD1 (6 bases). The V and J ends lost 4 bases and 3 bases respectively, with 13 bases between them. The germline V gene encodes CDR1 MNHNS and CDR2 SASEGT. The CDR3 loop spans 14 amino acids. As DNA, the CDR3 is TGTGCCAGCAGTGTTATCGACAGGTTCTACGAGCAGTACTTC. It codes for CASSVIDRFYEQYF.

CDR3 in DNA: TGCAGCGTTGACCTAAGCCAATTCCAGCCCCAGCATTTT. It encodes CSVDLSQFQPQHF. This chain connects TRBV29-1 to TRBJ1-5, with D hard to call. Trimming removed 3 bases from V and 7 bases from J, with 13 bases in between. The CDR3 covers 13 residues. CDR1 and CDR2 from the germline V gene are SQVTM and ANQGSEA.

The V gene is TRBV15, the J gene TRBJ2-7; TRBD1 aligns across 11 bases. Germline trimming cut 5 bases from V and 6 bases from J; bases unmatched to any gene: 3. This CDR3 is 13 amino acids long. Germline CDR1 and CDR2: LNHNV and YYDKDF (reference sequence). The CDR3 nucleotides read TGTGCCACCAGCCGTGGGACAGGGGGCGAGCAGTACTTC. It encodes CATSRGTGGEQYF.

The rearrangement uses TRBV18 and TRBJ2-3; tentatively, D is TRBD1 (6 bases). The germline V and J ends were trimmed by 8 bases and 6 bases, with 15 bases remaining between them. The CDR3 runs to 13 residues. CDR1 and CDR2 from the germline V gene are KGHSH and LQKENI. The DNA of the CDR3 is TGTGCCAGCAAAAGGGGGAATTCGGATACGCAGTATTTT. Translated: CASKRGNSDTQYF. Full variable domain (rest looked up from reference TRBV18 and TRBJ2-3): NAGVMQNPRHLVRRRGQEARLRCSPMKGHSHVYWYRQLPEEGLKFMVYLQKENIIDESGMPKERFSAEFPKEGPSILRIQQVVRGDSAAYFCASKRGNSDTQYFGPGTRLTVL.

Only one count was recorded for this clone. This chain links TRBV19 with TRBJ2-3; no clear D. Trimming shortened V by 7 bases and J by 3 bases, and 11 bases separated the two germline ends. This CDR3 has 13 amino acids. Germline CDR1 LNHDA, CDR2 SQIVND (reference sequence). CDR3 DNA sequence: TGTGCCAGTAATGGCGGCCGAACAGATACGCAGTATTTT. This translates into CASNGGRTDTQYF.